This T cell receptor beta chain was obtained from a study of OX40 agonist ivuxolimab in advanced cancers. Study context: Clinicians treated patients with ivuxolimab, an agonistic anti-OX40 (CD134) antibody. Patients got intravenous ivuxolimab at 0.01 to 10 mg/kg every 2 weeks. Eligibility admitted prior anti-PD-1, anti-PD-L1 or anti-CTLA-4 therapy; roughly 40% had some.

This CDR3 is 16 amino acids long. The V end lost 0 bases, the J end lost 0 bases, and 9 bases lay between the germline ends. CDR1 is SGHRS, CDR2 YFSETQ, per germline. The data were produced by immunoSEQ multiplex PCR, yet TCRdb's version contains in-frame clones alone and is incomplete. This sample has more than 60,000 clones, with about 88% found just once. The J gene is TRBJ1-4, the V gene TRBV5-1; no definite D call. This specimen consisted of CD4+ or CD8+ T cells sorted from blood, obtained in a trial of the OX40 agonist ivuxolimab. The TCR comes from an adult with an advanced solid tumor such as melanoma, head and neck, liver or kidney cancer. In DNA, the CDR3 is TGCGCCAGCAGCTTGGCCATTGGGTCAACTAATGAAAAACTGTTTTTT. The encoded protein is CASSLAIGSTNEKLFF.